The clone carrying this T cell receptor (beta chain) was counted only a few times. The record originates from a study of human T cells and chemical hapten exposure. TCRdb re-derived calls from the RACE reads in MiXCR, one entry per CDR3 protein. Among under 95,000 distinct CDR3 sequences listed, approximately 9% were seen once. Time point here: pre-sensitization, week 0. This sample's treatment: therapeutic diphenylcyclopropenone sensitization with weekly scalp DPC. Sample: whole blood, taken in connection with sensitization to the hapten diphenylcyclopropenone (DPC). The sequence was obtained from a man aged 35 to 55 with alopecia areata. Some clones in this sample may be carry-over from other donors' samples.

DNA for the CDR3: TGTGCCAGCTCAGCGACAGGGGGCACTTTAGAGCAGTACTTC. It encodes CASSATGGTLEQYF. The V call is TRBV18, the J call TRBJ2-7; TRBD1 aligns across 10 bases. V lost 5 bases, J lost 7 bases, and 8 bases stayed unmatched. There are 14 residues in the CDR3. CDR1 is KGHSH, CDR2 LQKENI, per germline.